Below are 4 T cell receptor beta chains sequenced from a single sample in a study of blood T cell repertoires in COVID-19. Sequencing was performed with immunoSEQ multiplex PCR; in TCRdb, only in-frame clones are kept and a portion is missing. The table lists 210,000 or so clones, around four fifths of them singletons. Sequencing input: peripheral blood. These receptors were collected from a woman aged 80 or over with active or convalescent COVID-19.

This sequence joins TRBV9 and TRBJ2-3; 9 nucleotides match TRBD1. This CDR3 has 13 residues. V lost 8 bases, J lost 3 bases, and 4 bases stayed unmatched. The germline V gene encodes CDR1 SGDLS and CDR2 YYNGEE. Written as DNA, the CDR3 is TGTGCCAGTGGACAGGGGACGACAGATACGCAGTATTTT. Protein: CASGQGTTDTQYF.

DNA of the CDR3: TGTGCCAGCAGCCTAGACAACACAGATACGCAGTATTTT. It is translated as CASSLDNTDTQYF. The J gene is TRBJ2-3, the V gene TRBV7-2; no reliable D call. Germline values: CDR1 SGHTA, CDR2 FQGNSA. CDR3 size: 13 residues. V dropped 5 bases and J dropped 2 bases, with 8 bases sitting between them.

The genes are TRBV6-5 and TRBJ1-1; D is undetermined. From germline, CDR1 is MNHEY and CDR2 SVGAGI. Trimming took 4 bases from V and 3 from J, leaving 12 bases between them. The CDR3 runs to 14 residues. The CDR3 region has the DNA TGTGCCAGCAGTTTCAAATATCGGGACACTGAAGCTTTCTTT. The encoded protein is CASSFKYRDTEAFF.

The gene calls are TRBV24-1 and TRBJ2-1; D call uncertain. This CDR3 is built from 13 residues. Trimming left V 4 bases short and J 12 bases short, with 15 bases between. CDR1 is KGHDR and CDR2 is SFDVKD in the germline V gene. CDR3: CATSDPSIMRQFF. For the CDR3, the DNA is TGTGCCACCAGTGACCCGAGTATAATGAGGCAGTTCTTC.